The 18 T cell receptor beta chains below all came from one sample that was sequenced in a study of blood T cell repertoires in COVID-19. The repertoire was sequenced with immunoSEQ multiplex PCR; TCRdb's copy has only in-frame clones and lacks some. The sample includes about 150,000 clones, over 80% of them seen just once. The specimen was peripheral blood. Receptors originate from a man in his 70s who had recovered from COVID-19.

J is TRBJ2-3 and V is TRBV5-1, with D possibly TRBD2 on 5 matching bases. The CDR3 is made up of 16 amino acids. V gave up 1 base and J gave up 1 base, with 13 bases separating them. Germline assignment: CDR1 SGHRS and CDR2 YFSETQ. CDR3 coding DNA: TGCGCCAGCAGCTTGTTCGCGGAAGCGGGCACAGATACGCAGTATTTT. As protein: CASSLFAEAGTDTQYF.

A single count supports this clone. The gene calls are TRBV3-1 (or the pseudogene TRBV3-2) and TRBJ2-5; the D gene is possibly TRBD2 (5 bases). From germline, CDR1 is LGHDT and CDR2 YNNKEL (reference sequence). V lost 0 bases to trimming and J lost 7 bases, with 21 bases between them. The CDR3 runs to 17 residues. The CDR3 nucleotides are TGTGCCAGCAGCCAAGAAGGAGCGGAAATCCTCCGGACGACCCAGTACTTC. It yields the protein CASSQEGAEILRTTQYF.

This chain uses TRBV18 with TRBJ2-1, with D tentatively TRBD1 (5 bases). This CDR3 is built from 15 residues. Trimming left V 2 bases short and J 1 base short, with 9 bases between. The germline CDR1 and CDR2 sequences are KGHSH and LQKENI. DNA for the CDR3: TGTGCCAGCTCACCAGGGCAGGGTTCCTACAATGAGCAGTTCTTC. Amino acids: CASSPGQGSYNEQFF.

The chain has TRBV3-1 (or the pseudogene TRBV3-2) and TRBJ2-7; 7 nucleotides agree with TRBD1. J gave up 3 bases and V 4 bases, and 12 bases lay outside the gene matches. The length of the CDR3 is 16 residues. Germline CDR1 is LGHDT and CDR2 is YNNKEL (reference sequence). CDR3 protein: CASSLRARQGSYEQYF. The CDR3 DNA sequence: TGTGCCAGCAGCCTCCGCGCCCGACAGGGAAGCTACGAGCAGTACTTC.

In DNA, the CDR3 is TGTGCCAGCAGTGCCCACCGTGGGCTATCCTACGAGCAGTACTTC. Translating it yields CASSAHRGLSYEQYF. V and J are TRBV9 and TRBJ2-7; D not resolved. V was trimmed by 5 bases and J by 1 base, leaving 16 bases between them. Germline V gene sequence: CDR1 SGDLS, CDR2 YYNGEE. The CDR3 length is 15 residues. The full variable domain, in which reference TRBV9 and TRBJ2-7 provide the parts outside the CDR3, is DSGVTQTPKHLITATGQRVTLRCSPRSGDLSVYWYQQSLDQGLQFLIQYYNGEERAKGNILERFSAQQFPDLHSELNLSSLELGDSALYFCASSAHRGLSYEQYFGPGTRLTVT.

The gene calls are TRBV7-8 and TRBJ2-1; D may be TRBD1 (5 bases). V lost 2 bases and J 4 bases, leaving 24 bases between the germline ends. The CDR3 contains 19 residues. CDR1 SGHVS and CDR2 FQNEAQ come from the germline V gene. CDR3 sequence reads: CASSLLWQGKIGSYNEQFF. DNA of the CDR3: TGTGCCAGCAGCTTATTGTGGCAGGGAAAAATCGGTTCGTACAATGAGCAGTTCTTC.

The chain recombines TRBV9 with TRBJ2-2; 9 positions match TRBD2. Germline CDR1 SGDLS, CDR2 YYNGEE. This CDR3 is 17 amino acids long. Trimming removed 3 bases from V and 3 bases from J; junction bases left unmatched: 9. This CDR3 is CASSGTRTSEHTGELFF. The DNA of the CDR3 is TGTGCCAGCAGCGGAACCCGGACTAGCGAGCACACCGGGGAGCTGTTTTTT.

V gene TRBV30 combines with J gene TRBJ2-7, with TRBD1 matching over 9 bases. The CDR3 spans 14 residues. Per the germline V gene, CDR1 is GTSNPN and CDR2 is SVGIG (reference sequence). The V and J ends lost 5 bases and 6 bases, in that order; junction bases with no gene match: 11. The CDR3 nucleotides read TGTGCCTGGGGCGCCGGGACAGGGTACCGCGAGCAGTACTTC. Translated, it gives CAWGAGTGYREQYF.

The chain has TRBV3-1 (or the pseudogene TRBV3-2) and TRBJ1-1; D gene unclear. Between the trimmed V and J ends, which lost 5 bases and 13 bases, there was a span of 23 bases. CDR3 size: 14 residues. Germline values: CDR1 LGHDT, CDR2 YNNKEL (reference sequence). The chain's CDR3 is CASSAGRFGNKLFF. In DNA form, the CDR3 reads TGTGCCAGCAGCGCGGGGAGGTTCGGGAATAAGCTTTTCTTT.

The chain carries TRBV19 and TRBJ2-1; D may be TRBD1 (6 bases). The ends were cut back, 3 bases at V and 10 bases at J, with 16 bases in the middle. The CDR3 length is 14 residues. Per germline, CDR1 LNHDA and CDR2 SQIVND (reference sequence). In nucleotides, the CDR3 is TGTGCCAGTAGTATCCTCGCAGGGGTGGGGGAGCAGTTCTTC. This translates into CASSILAGVGEQFF.

This rearrangement joins TRBV6-5 to TRBJ1-2; D might be TRBD1 (5 bases). Deletions cut 7 bases from V and 9 bases from J, with 24 bases between. Germline V gene data show CDR1 as MNHEY and CDR2 as SVGAGI. CDR3 size: 15 residues. CDR3 coding DNA: TGTGCCAGCACCGAAGGGGCAGCCGGTGAGGAAAGCTACACCTTC. Amino acid sequence: CASTEGAAGEESYTF.

The chain carries TRBV25-1 and TRBJ2-1, with D uncertain. The CDR3 is 14 amino acids. CDR1 and CDR2 (germline): MGHDK, SYGVNS. V dropped 4 bases and J dropped 2 bases, with 9 bases sitting between them. CDR3 coding DNA: TGTGCCAGCAGTGCCCAGTACCCCTACAATGAGCAGTTCTTC. Amino acids: CASSAQYPYNEQFF.

The CDR3 coding sequence is TGTGCCAGCAGACCAGGACAGGGAAATTCACCCCTCCACTTT. It translates to CASRPGQGNSPLHF. This chain joins TRBV7-9 and TRBJ1-6, with 8 bases that match TRBD1. Per the germline V gene, CDR1 is SEHNR and CDR2 is FQNEAQ (reference sequence). The ends lost 6 bases at V and 7 bases at J; junction bases unmatched: 5. The CDR3 contains 14 residues.

The rearrangement joins TRBV20-1 to TRBJ1-2, with D possibly being TRBD1 (6 bases). V gave up 5 bases and J gave up 7 bases, with 11 bases separating them. Germline V gene data show CDR1 as DFQATT and CDR2 as SNEGSKA (reference sequence). The CDR3 covers 11 residues. The CDR3 loop is CSAGSGVGYTF. As DNA, the CDR3 is TGCAGTGCTGGTTCAGGGGTTGGCTACACCTTC.

The chain is built from TRBV4-2 and TRBJ2-1; D might be TRBD1 (5 bases). Trimming left V 0 bases short and J 0 bases short, with 9 bases between. Germline CDR1 reads LGHNA; CDR2 reads YNFKEQ. The CDR3 has 16 residues. The CDR3 region has the DNA TGTGCCAGCAGCCAAGACAGGGCGAGCTCCTACAATGAGCAGTTCTTC. It specifies CASSQDRASSYNEQFF.

J is TRBJ2-1 and V is TRBV6-5; 7 bases line up with TRBD1. V lost 6 bases and J lost 0; bases outside the gene matches: 2. The CDR3 loop spans 14 amino acids. Germline V gene lookup returns CDR1 MNHEY and CDR2 SVGAGI. The CDR3 DNA reads TGTGCCAGCAGCTGGGACAGCTCCTACAATGAGCAGTTCTTC. Amino acids: CASSWDSSYNEQFF.

This rearrangement joins TRBV19 to TRBJ1-4; TRBD1 agrees at 7 bases. V lost 3 bases, J lost 4 bases, and 2 bases stayed unmatched. In germline, CDR1 is LNHDA, CDR2 SQIVND (reference sequence). The CDR3 is 14 amino acids. The DNA of the CDR3 is TGTGCCAGTAGTATGGACAGGAGTAATGAAAAACTGTTTTTT. Residues: CASSMDRSNEKLFF.

The chain recombines TRBV6-1 with TRBJ2-1; 9 bases are a match to TRBD2. Unmatched junction bases numbered 5, after V lost 0 bases and J lost 8 bases. Germline lookup yields CDR1 MNHNS and CDR2 SASEGT. The CDR3 loop spans 15 amino acids. The CDR3 bases are TGTGCCAGCAGTGAAGCCATGCTAGCGGGACATGAGCAGTTCTTC. Translated: CASSEAMLAGHEQFF.